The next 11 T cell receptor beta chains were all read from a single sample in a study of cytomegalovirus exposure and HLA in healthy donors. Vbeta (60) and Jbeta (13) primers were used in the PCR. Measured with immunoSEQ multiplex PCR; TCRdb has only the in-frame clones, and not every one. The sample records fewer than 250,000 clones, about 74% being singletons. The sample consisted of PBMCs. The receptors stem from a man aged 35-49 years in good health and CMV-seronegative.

The CDR3 DNA sequence: TGCGCCAGCAGTTCAACGACAGGGGGCACCCAAGAGACCCAGTACTTC. This encodes CASSSTTGGTQETQYF. This chain uses TRBV10-2 with TRBJ2-5; 10 bases are a match to TRBD1. This CDR3 has 16 residues. V gave up 5 bases and J gave up 1 base; unmatched junction bases: 7. Germline values: CDR1 WSHSY, CDR2 SAAADI.

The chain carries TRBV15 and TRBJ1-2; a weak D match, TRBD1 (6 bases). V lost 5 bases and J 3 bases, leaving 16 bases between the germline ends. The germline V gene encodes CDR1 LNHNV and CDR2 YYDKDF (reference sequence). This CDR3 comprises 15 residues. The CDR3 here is CATSGHPRGDYGYTF. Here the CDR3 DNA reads TGTGCCACCAGCGGACACCCCAGGGGAGACTATGGCTACACCTTC.

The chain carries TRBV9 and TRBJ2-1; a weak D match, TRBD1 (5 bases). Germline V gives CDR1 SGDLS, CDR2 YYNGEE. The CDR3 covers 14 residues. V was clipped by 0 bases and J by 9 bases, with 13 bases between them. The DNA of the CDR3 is TGTGCCAGCAGCGTAGAGCCCCAGGGTTCTGAGCAGTTCTTC. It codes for CASSVEPQGSEQFF.

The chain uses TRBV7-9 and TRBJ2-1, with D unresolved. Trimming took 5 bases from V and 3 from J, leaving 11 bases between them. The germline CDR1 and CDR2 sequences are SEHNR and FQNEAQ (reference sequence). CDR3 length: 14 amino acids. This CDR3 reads CASSIQTDYNEQFF. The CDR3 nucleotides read TGTGCCAGCAGCATACAGACCGACTACAATGAGCAGTTCTTC. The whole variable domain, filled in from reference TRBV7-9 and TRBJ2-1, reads DTGVSQNPRHKITKRGQNVTFRCDPISEHNRLYWYRQTLGQGPEFLTYFQNEAQLEKSRLLSDRFSAERPKGSFSTLEIQRTEQGDSAMYLCASSIQTDYNEQFFGPGTRLTVL.

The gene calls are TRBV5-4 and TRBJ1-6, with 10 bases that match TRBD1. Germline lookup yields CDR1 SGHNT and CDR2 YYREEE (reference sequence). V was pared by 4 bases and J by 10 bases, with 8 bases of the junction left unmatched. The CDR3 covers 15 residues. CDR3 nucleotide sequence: TGTGCCAGCAGCCGACGGACAGGGGGGCAATCACCCCTCCACTTT. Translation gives CASSRRTGGQSPLHF.

The CDR3 sequence is CASSPDRVHTGELFF. CDR3 DNA sequence: TGTGCCAGCAGCCCCGACAGGGTTCACACCGGGGAGCTGTTTTTT. The chain employs TRBV7-7 and TRBJ2-2; TRBD1 matches at 7 bases. V dropped 5 bases and J dropped 3; count of bases not matched to a gene: 6. Germline V gene data show CDR1 as SSHAT and CDR2 as FNYEAQ (reference sequence). The CDR3 sequence is 15 residues long.

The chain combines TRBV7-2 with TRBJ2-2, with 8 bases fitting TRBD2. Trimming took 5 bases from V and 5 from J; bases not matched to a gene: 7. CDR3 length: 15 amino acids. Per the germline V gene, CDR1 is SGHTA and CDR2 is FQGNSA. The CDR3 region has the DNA TGTGCCAGCAGCGTGAGCGGGGGACTTACCGGGGAGCTGTTTTTT. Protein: CASSVSGGLTGELFF.

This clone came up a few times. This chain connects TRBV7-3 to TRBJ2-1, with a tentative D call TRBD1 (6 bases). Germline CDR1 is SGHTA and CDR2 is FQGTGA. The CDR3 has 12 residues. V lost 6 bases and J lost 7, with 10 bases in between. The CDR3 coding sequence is TGTGCCAGCAGTAACGGACAGAATGAGCAGTTCTTC. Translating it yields CASSNGQNEQFF.

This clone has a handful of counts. CDR3 bases: TGTGCCAGCAGCCCCAGGGGCGAGAACACTGAAGCTTTCTTT. Translated: CASSPRGENTEAFF. The V call is TRBV7-9, the J call TRBJ1-1; TRBD1 might be the D (6 bases). The ends were cut back, 5 bases at V and 1 base at J, with 11 bases in the middle. Germline V lookup: CDR1 SEHNR, CDR2 FQNEAQ (reference sequence). CDR3 length: 14 amino acids.

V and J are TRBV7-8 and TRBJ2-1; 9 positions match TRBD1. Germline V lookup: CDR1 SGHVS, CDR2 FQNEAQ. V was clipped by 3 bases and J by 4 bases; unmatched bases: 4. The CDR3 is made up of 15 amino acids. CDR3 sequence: CASSFRDRAYNEQFF. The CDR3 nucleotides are TGTGCCAGCAGCTTCCGGGACAGGGCATACAATGAGCAGTTCTTC.

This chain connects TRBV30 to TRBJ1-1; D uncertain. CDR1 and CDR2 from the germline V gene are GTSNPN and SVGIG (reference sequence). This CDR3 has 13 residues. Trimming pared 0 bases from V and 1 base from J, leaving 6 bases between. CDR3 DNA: TGTGCCTGGAGTGTAGGAGCGAACACTGAAGCTTTCTTT. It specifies CAWSVGANTEAFF.